The following is a TCR beta chain sequence with its context. Germline V gene data show CDR1 as SGHRS and CDR2 as YFSETQ. This CDR3 has 14 amino acids. V was clipped by 1 base and J by 1 base, with 9 bases between them. This specimen belongs to a study of tumor-infiltrating lymphocytes in primary liver carcinoma. With 500 to 650 ng total RNA as template and a constant-region primer, TCR beta cDNA was made. Slightly modified ARM-PCR with three nested multiplex PCR rounds yielded TCR beta libraries. With TRBV1-TRBV30 forward primers and a C-beta reverse primer, the first two PCR rounds were run for 10 cycles each. One entry per CDR3 protein, called by TCRdb with MiXCR from the multiplex PCR reads. This table has under 110,000 distinct CDR3 sequences, approximately 70% appearing once. Co-extraction of both nucleic acids (RNA and DNA) used about 19-33 mg of unsorted bulk tissue.

This TCR derives from a woman aged 60 to 75 with primary liver carcinoma and hepatitis B virus infection. The V gene is TRBV5-1, the J gene TRBJ2-7; D not certain. Sequenced material: liver tumor tissue from sampling region 2. The subset is: tumor region T2, inferior pole. The CDR3 loop is CASSLLSTSYEQYF. CDR3 DNA: TGCGCCAGCAGCTTGTTATCTACATCCTACGAGCAGTACTTC.